This is a list of T cell receptor beta chains from one sample in a study of radiation and T cells in renal cell carcinoma. Some clones are missing from TCRdb's copy, which holds only in-frame ones; the method was immunoSEQ multiplex PCR. Of some 80,000 clones listed, approximately 87% are singletons. Source: blood, taken from a patient whose treatment included radiotherapy and nephrectomy. The receptors shown here come from a woman in her sixties with renal cell carcinoma. CDR3s include the opening cysteine and the closing phenylalanine or tryptophan. Fields, in order: clone size, V gene, D gene, J gene, CDR3 DNA, CDR3 protein. A D gene is named only where the DNA matches it firmly. Rows give clone size only sometimes, using once, few, many, or a class for an expanded clone.

>.|TRBV5-1|TRBD2|TRBJ2-7
TGCGCCAGCAGCCCCGGACTAGCGGGAGAGCAGTACTTC
CASSPGLAGEQYF
>.|TRBV10-3|.|TRBJ1-3
TGTGCCATCAGCCCCTTTGGCCCCATCTCTGGAAACACCATATATTTT
CAISPFGPISGNTIYF
>.|TRBV7-3|.|TRBJ1-1
TGTGCCAGCAGCTTAAGGCGACAGCTCAACACTGAAGCTTTCTTT
CASSLRRQLNTEAFF
>many|TRBV30|.|TRBJ2-7
TGTGCCTCCCAGCCTATTTCTGGGGAGCAGTACTTC
CASQPISGEQYF
>.|TRBV9|.|TRBJ2-3
TGTGCCAGCAGCGTAGCCGGGAGCACAGATACGCAGTATTTT
CASSVAGSTDTQYF
>.|TRBV4-2|TRBD2|TRBJ2-1
TGTGCCAGCAGCCAAGGTTTAACTAGCGCGTACAATGAGCAGTTCTTC
CASSQGLTSAYNEQFF
>.|TRBV5-6|.|TRBJ2-7
TGTGCCAGCAGCGGACTACTCTACGAGCAGTACTTC
CASSGLLYEQYF
>.|TRBV10-3|TRBD1|TRBJ1-4
TGTGCCATCAGTGAGAGAATGGACAGGGGGGTAGAAAAACTGTTTTTT
CAISERMDRGVEKLFF
>.|TRBV19|.|TRBJ2-3
TGTGCCAGTAGTCTTCCCAGAGGGACGGGGCAGGGAGATACGCAGTATTTT
CASSLPRGTGQGDTQYF
>.|TRBV29-1|TRBD1|TRBJ2-2
TGCAGCGTGTTACAGGGGACCGGGGAGCTGTTTTTT
CSVLQGTGELFF
>.|TRBV11-3|.|TRBJ1-3
TGTGCCAGCAGCTTAGGTCCTGACCCTGGAAACACCATATATTTT
CASSLGPDPGNTIYF
>once|TRBV18|.|TRBJ2-7
TGTGCCAGCTCAGAACAAGGGGTCTACGAGCAGTACTTC
CASSEQGVYEQYF
>.|TRBV5-6|.|TRBJ2-5
TGTGCCAGCAGCTTAGGATCGGGGTTCCAAGAGACCCAGTACTTC
CASSLGSGFQETQYF
>once|TRBV30|.|TRBJ2-7
TGTGCCTGGAGTGGGACAGCCTACGAGCAGTACTTC
CAWSGTAYEQYF
>.|TRBV9|.|TRBJ2-1
TGTGCCAGCAGCGTAGGGGGGGGCGGAAGCTCCTACAATGAGCAGTTCTTC
CASSVGGGGSSYNEQFF
>once|TRBV6-5|TRBD1|TRBJ1-1
TGTGCCAGCACCCGGACAGGGGAAGCTGAAGCTTTCTTT
CASTRTGEAEAFF
>.|TRBV19|.|TRBJ1-6
TGTGCCAGTAGTATCGGGGCCTCCTCCTATAATTCACCCCTCCACTTT
CASSIGASSYNSPLHF
>.|TRBV27|.|TRBJ2-1
TGTGCCAGCAGTTTTGGTTTTCCCGGGTCGTTGGCCTACAATGAGCAGTTCTTC
CASSFGFPGSLAYNEQFF
>.|TRBV7-3|.|TRBJ2-6
TGTGCCAGCAGCTTAGGGGCAGAGACTGGGGCCAACGTCCTGACTTTC
CASSLGAETGANVLTF
>.|TRBV28|.|TRBJ1-2
TGTGCCAGCAGTTTACCGAGAACTGGCTACACCTTC
CASSLPRTGYTF
>.|TRBV9|.|TRBJ2-1
TGTGCCAGCAGCCCCCAGCCGGGACTCAATGAGCAGTTCTTC
CASSPQPGLNEQFF
>.|TRBV5-1|.|TRBJ1-4
TGCGCCAGCAGCTGGGGTGTCCAGGGCCGTAATGAAAAACTGTTTTTT
CASSWGVQGRNEKLFF
>few|TRBV7-3|.|TRBJ1-6
TGTGCCAGCAGCCTAACCCCGGTCCCCACTGGGAATTCACCCCTCCACTTT
CASSLTPVPTGNSPLHF
>.|TRBV6-6|TRBD1|TRBJ1-1
TGTGCCAGCAAACGGAGCCGACAGGGGTCTTTCGGAGCTTTCTTT
CASKRSRQGSFGAFF
>.|TRBV7-2|.|TRBJ1-1
TGTGCCAGCAGCTTGGTTGGAAGGAACACTGAAGCTTTCTTT
CASSLVGRNTEAFF
>once|TRBV11-2|TRBD2|TRBJ2-7
TGTGCCAGCAGCTGGTTACGGGAGGCGACCTACGAGCAGTACTTC
CASSWLREATYEQYF